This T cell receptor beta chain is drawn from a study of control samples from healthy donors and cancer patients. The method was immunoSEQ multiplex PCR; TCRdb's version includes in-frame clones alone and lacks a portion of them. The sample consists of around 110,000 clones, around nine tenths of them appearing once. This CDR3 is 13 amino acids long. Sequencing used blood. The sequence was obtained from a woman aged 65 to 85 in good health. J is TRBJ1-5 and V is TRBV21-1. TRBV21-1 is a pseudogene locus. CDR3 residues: CASSKDRGQPQHF. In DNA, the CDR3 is TGTGCCAGCAGCAAAGATCGGGGGCAGCCCCAGCATTTT.